The next 20 T cell receptor beta chains were all read from a single sample in a study of blood T cell repertoires in COVID-19. Method: immunoSEQ multiplex PCR; TCRdb's copy keeps in-frame clones and lacks some. The data contain around 110,000 clones, approximately 89% of them singletons. Sequencing used peripheral blood. Receptor source: a middle-aged man with acute or convalescent COVID-19.

The chain joins TRBV9 to TRBJ2-2; 8 nucleotides agree with TRBD1. Trimming took 0 bases from V and 5 from J; bases not matched to a gene: 9. The germline V gene encodes CDR1 SGDLS and CDR2 YYNGEE. The CDR3 runs 17 residues. The CDR3 DNA follows: TGTGCCAGCAGCGTAGTCGGTGGCAGGGGGCGTACCGGGGAGCTGTTTTTT. Its protein product is CASSVVGGRGRTGELFF.

The chain carries TRBV6-1 and TRBJ1-5; perhaps TRBD1 as D (5 bases). The CDR3 contains 14 residues. Germline CDR1 is MNHNS and CDR2 is SASEGT. V was trimmed by 3 bases and J by 6 bases, leaving 12 bases between them. In DNA form, the CDR3 reads TGTGCCAGCAGTGATCGCAGGGTGGGTCAGCCCCAGCATTTT. Translating it yields CASSDRRVGQPQHF.

V is TRBV6-6 and J is TRBJ1-6; 8 bases align to TRBD1. The germline gives CDR1 MNHNY, CDR2 SVGAGI (reference sequence). The CDR3 has 16 amino acids. V lost 6 bases, J lost 4 bases, and 8 bases stayed unmatched. This chain's CDR3 is CASRLQGAVYNSPLHF. The DNA for the CDR3 is TGTGCCAGCAGACTCCAGGGGGCGGTTTATAATTCACCCCTCCACTTT.

The chain is built from TRBV5-1 and TRBJ2-7; TRBD2 aligns across 8 bases. Germline lookup yields CDR1 SGHRS and CDR2 YFSETQ. The length of the CDR3 is 15 residues. V gave up 7 bases and J gave up 1 base; unmatched junction bases: 10. The CDR3 here is CASSVTSGPSYEQYF. The CDR3, as DNA: TGCGCCAGCTCGGTCACTAGCGGTCCTTCCTACGAGCAGTACTTC.

The V and J genes are TRBV5-6 and TRBJ1-6, with 8 bases lining up with TRBD1. The trim removed 4 bases at V and 7 bases at J, leaving 7 bases unmatched. CDR3 length: 15 residues. Germline V gene sequence: CDR1 SGHDT, CDR2 YYEEEE. The CDR3 reads CASSIGQGGNSPLHF. CDR3 nucleotides: TGTGCCAGCAGCATAGGACAGGGCGGCAATTCACCCCTCCACTTT.

This clone occurred a few times. The CDR3 coding sequence is TGCGCCAGCAGCTTGGTGGTTCAGATACTAATGAACACTGAAGCTTTCTTT. Translating gives CASSLVVQILMNTEAFF. The chain couples TRBV5-1 to TRBJ1-1, with D unclear. The V gene lost 0 bases and the J gene lost 0 bases, with 15 bases spanning the gap. The CDR3 runs to 17 residues. Germline values: CDR1 SGHRS, CDR2 YFSETQ.

This chain links TRBV18 with TRBJ2-3, with 7 bases aligning to TRBD1. The ends lost 2 bases at V and 0 bases at J; junction bases unmatched: 11. This CDR3 is 18 amino acids long. Germline CDR1 and CDR2: KGHSH and LQKENI. The CDR3 DNA reads TGTGCCAGCTCACCAGAGGAACAGGGGACGTCAAGCACAGATACGCAGTATTTT. Translation: CASSPEEQGTSSTDTQYF.

The V gene is TRBV19, the J gene TRBJ1-2; D call uncertain. V was clipped by 4 bases and J by 3 bases, with 9 bases between them. Germline V lookup: CDR1 LNHDA, CDR2 SQIVND (reference sequence). The CDR3 is made up of 13 amino acids. The CDR3 here is CASSRRFDYGYTF. The CDR3 bases are TGTGCCAGTAGTAGGCGGTTTGACTATGGCTACACCTTC. Using reference TRBV19 and TRBJ1-2 for the parts outside the CDR3, the full variable domain is DGGITQSPKYLFRKEGQNVTLSCEQNLNHDAMYWYRQDPGQGLRLIYYSQIVNDFQKGDIAEGYSVSREKKESFPLTVTSAQKNPTAFYLCASSRRFDYGYTFGSGTRLTVV.

A single count supports this clone. The V and J genes are TRBV25-1 and TRBJ1-2; 9 positions agree with TRBD1. Looked up from germline, CDR1 is MGHDK and CDR2 is SYGVNS. The CDR3 is 15 residues long. With V trimmed by 5 bases and J by 3 bases, 7 bases remained unmatched. The CDR3 coding sequence is TGTGCCAGCAGTTCCCCGGGACAGGGCGACTATGGCTACACCTTC. This sequence encodes CASSSPGQGDYGYTF.

V is TRBV21-1 and J is TRBJ2-7; the table's D call, TRBD1, was not checked against the DNA. TRBV21-1 is a pseudogene locus. This CDR3 has 15 residues. DNA of the CDR3: TGTGCCAGTTCCCAAAGGAGGGGGCGAATCTACGAGCAGTACTTC. Its protein product is CASSQRRGRIYEQYF.

The chain combines TRBV6-6 with TRBJ2-2, with D tentatively TRBD1 (5 bases). Trimming cost V 5 bases and J 4 bases, with 8 bases left between them. The CDR3 runs to 13 residues. CDR1 MNHNY and CDR2 SVGAGI come from the germline V gene (reference sequence). The CDR3 spells CASSTTVTGELFF. CDR3 nucleotide sequence: TGTGCCAGCAGTACGACAGTCACCGGGGAGCTGTTTTTT.

V is TRBV27 and J is TRBJ2-7; TRBD1 might be the D (5 bases). This CDR3 spans 14 amino acids. V dropped 5 bases and J dropped 4 bases, with 15 bases sitting between them. CDR1 and CDR2 (germline): MNHEY, SMNVEV (reference sequence). Written as DNA, the CDR3 is TGTGCCAGCAGTCCCCTGGGCAGGGTGTACGAGCAGTACTTC. Protein sequence: CASSPLGRVYEQYF.

The chain carries TRBV9 and TRBJ2-3, with a weak D call TRBD2 (5 bases). The CDR3 consists of 12 residues. Deletions cut 7 bases from V and 4 bases from J, with 10 bases between. Germline V lookup: CDR1 SGDLS, CDR2 YYNGEE. The CDR3 loop reads CASGRGADTQYF. As DNA, the CDR3 is TGTGCCAGCGGGAGAGGAGCAGATACGCAGTATTTT.

V is TRBV4-1 and J is TRBJ1-1; perhaps TRBD1 as D (6 bases). Judging by the DNA end, TRBJ1-6 fits better; the J call may be wrong. The CDR3 runs 12 residues. Germline values: CDR1 MGHRA, CDR2 YSYEKL. CDR3 protein: CASSHDRFKLHF. Here the CDR3 DNA reads TGCGCCAGCAGCCATGACAGGTTTAAGCTCCACTTT.

The rearrangement uses TRBV4-1 and TRBJ2-7; 9 bases match TRBD2. CDR1 and CDR2 from the germline V gene are MGHRA and YSYEKL. The V gene end was trimmed by 0 bases and the J gene end by 3 bases; junction bases not matched to a gene: 6. The CDR3 contains 16 residues. CDR3 coding DNA: TGCGCCAGCAGCCAAGACGGCAGCGGGAGGCTCTACGAGCAGTACTTC. The encoded protein is CASSQDGSGRLYEQYF.

The rearrangement uses TRBV11-2 and TRBJ1-1, with D possibly matching TRBD1 (5 bases). The CDR3 covers 13 residues. Germline V gives CDR1 SGHAT, CDR2 FQNNGV. Trimming left V 4 bases short and J 10 bases short, with 16 bases between. DNA for the CDR3: TGTGCCAGCAGCTCCGCGGCCCCGGGGGGAGCTTTCTTT. The encoded protein is CASSSAAPGGAFF.

V is TRBV11-2 and J is TRBJ1-2, with D possibly being TRBD1 (5 bases). The CDR3 sequence is 14 residues long. Germline V gene lookup returns CDR1 SGHAT and CDR2 FQNNGV. Trimming took 5 bases from V and 4 from J, leaving 14 bases between them. The CDR3 DNA sequence: TGTGCCAGCAGCGGCCTCAGGGATTTCTATGGCTACACCTTC. As protein: CASSGLRDFYGYTF.

This chain connects TRBV5-4 to TRBJ1-1; no firm D call. This CDR3 region has 13 residues. The V end was cut by 2 bases, the J end by 6 bases, with 11 bases between. Germline CDR1 reads SGHNT; CDR2 reads YYREEE (reference sequence). CDR3 bases: TGTGCCAGCAGCTTCGCGGTGGAAGCTGAAGCTTTCTTT. Its translation is CASSFAVEAEAFF.

The rearrangement uses TRBV7-9 and TRBJ2-4; 7 positions agree with TRBD2. This CDR3 has 13 amino acids. Germline CDR1 reads SEHNR; CDR2 reads FQNEAQ (reference sequence). With 8 bases clipped from V and 9 bases from J, the junction kept 10 bases outside the gene matches. CDR3 sequence (DNA): TGTGCCAGCCGGGGGGATCGCTTTGGCATTCAGTACTTC. As protein: CASRGDRFGIQYF.

The V and J genes are TRBV9 and TRBJ1-3, with no clear D. V lost 2 bases to trimming and J lost 2 bases, with 8 bases between them. CDR1 SGDLS and CDR2 YYNGEE come from the germline V gene. The CDR3 has 14 amino acids. Here the CDR3 DNA reads TGTGCCAGCAGCGTTGGCAACACTGGAAACACCATATATTTT. It encodes CASSVGNTGNTIYF. Based on the CDR3 plus reference TRBV9 and TRBJ1-3, the full variable domain is DSGVTQTPKHLITATGQRVTLRCSPRSGDLSVYWYQQSLDQGLQFLIQYYNGEERAKGNILERFSAQQFPDLHSELNLSSLELGDSALYFCASSVGNTGNTIYFGEGSWLTVV.